This is a list of T cell receptor beta chains from one sample in a study of shared clonotypes between healthy human individuals. The protocol was immunoSEQ multiplex PCR, while the TCRdb copy is restricted to in-frame clones and leaves out a portion. The sample carries a few hundred thousand clones, around 97% recorded once. The sequencing input was naive CD4+ T cells sorted from blood. The receptors here all came from a woman younger than 45 in good health. Both conserved end residues are part of each CDR3. Each record gives: V gene, J gene, clone size, D gene, CDR3 protein, CDR3 DNA. D genes are given only for firm matches. Where a row states a size, it is once, few, many or the class of an expanded clone; other rows omit it.

v_call: TRBV18
j_call: TRBJ2-7
clone_size: NA
d_call: NA
cdr3_aa: CASSPHVVVLQRRDEQYF
cdr3_nt: TGTGCCAGCTCACCACACGTTGTCGTTCTACAACGCCGGGACGAGCAGTACTTC

v_call: TRBV30
j_call: TRBJ1-2
clone_size: NA
d_call: NA
cdr3_aa: CAWSVRPGTPGTF
cdr3_nt: TGTGCCTGGAGTGTACGGCCGGGGACCCCTGGGACCTTC

v_call: TRBV19
j_call: TRBJ1-5
clone_size: NA
d_call: NA
cdr3_aa: CASSSGAYSNQPQHF
cdr3_nt: TGTGCCAGTAGTTCAGGGGCCTATAGCAATCAGCCCCAGCATTTT

v_call: TRBV6-5
j_call: TRBJ2-7
clone_size: NA
d_call: NA
cdr3_aa: CASSYRQSSYEQYF
cdr3_nt: TGTGCCAGCAGTTACCGGCAAAGCTCCTACGAGCAGTACTTC

v_call: TRBV28
j_call: TRBJ2-2
clone_size: NA
d_call: NA
cdr3_aa: CASSLLGGYTGELFF
cdr3_nt: TGTGCCAGCTCCCTTTTGGGGGGATACACCGGGGAGCTGTTTTTT

v_call: TRBV19
j_call: TRBJ1-5
clone_size: once
d_call: TRBD1
cdr3_aa: CASSRDRRDQPQHF
cdr3_nt: TGTGCCAGTTCCCGGGACAGGCGGGATCAGCCCCAGCATTTT

v_call: TRBV5-5
j_call: TRBJ1-1
clone_size: once
d_call: NA
cdr3_aa: CASSLEAQTIMNTEAFF
cdr3_nt: TGTGCCAGCAGCTTGGAAGCTCAGACAATCATGAACACTGAAGCTTTCTTT

v_call: TRBV10-2
j_call: TRBJ1-1
clone_size: NA
d_call: NA
cdr3_aa: CASNREEYTEAFF
cdr3_nt: TGCGCCAGCAACAGGGAGGAGTACACTGAAGCTTTCTTT

v_call: TRBV7-2
j_call: TRBJ1-4
clone_size: NA
d_call: NA
cdr3_aa: CASSLGQGPEKLFF
cdr3_nt: TGTGCCAGCAGCTTAGGGCAGGGACCTGAAAAACTGTTTTTT

v_call: TRBV19
j_call: TRBJ1-4
clone_size: NA
d_call: TRBD1
cdr3_aa: CASGQGNEKLFF
cdr3_nt: TGTGCCAGCGGACAGGGGAATGAAAAACTGTTTTTT

v_call: TRBV19
j_call: TRBJ1-1
clone_size: once
d_call: NA
cdr3_aa: CASLSPRPNTEAFF
cdr3_nt: TGTGCCAGTTTATCTCCGCGGCCGAACACTGAAGCTTTCTTT

v_call: TRBV28
j_call: TRBJ2-5
clone_size: NA
d_call: TRBD2
cdr3_aa: CASSPHRREGRLTQYF
cdr3_nt: TGTGCCAGCAGCCCCCACCGGCGGGAGGGCCGGTTGACCCAGTACTTC

v_call: TRBV6-5
j_call: TRBJ2-7
clone_size: few
d_call: TRBD2
cdr3_aa: CASSPRTGGYEQYF
cdr3_nt: TGTGCCAGCAGTCCAAGGACGGGGGGCTACGAGCAGTACTTC

v_call: TRBV10-3
j_call: TRBJ2-4
clone_size: NA
d_call: NA
cdr3_aa: CAISESAGLTKNIQYF
cdr3_nt: TGTGCCATCAGTGAGTCGGCGGGATTAACCAAAAACATTCAGTACTTC

v_call: TRBV18
j_call: TRBJ2-2
clone_size: NA
d_call: NA
cdr3_aa: CASSPRDTGELFF
cdr3_nt: TGTGCCAGCTCACCCCGAGACACCGGGGAGCTGTTTTTT

v_call: TRBV2
j_call: TRBJ1-3
clone_size: NA
d_call: NA
cdr3_aa: CASSVGRSLNTIYF
cdr3_nt: TGTGCCAGCAGCGTGGGACGGAGTTTAAACACCATATATTTT

v_call: TRBV6-4
j_call: TRBJ1-5
clone_size: NA
d_call: NA
cdr3_aa: CASRADSVNQPQHF
cdr3_nt: TGTGCCAGCAGAGCGGACAGCGTCAATCAGCCCCAGCATTTT

v_call: TRBV10-3
j_call: TRBJ2-1
clone_size: NA
d_call: NA
cdr3_aa: CAISDGGTEQFF
cdr3_nt: TGTGCCATCAGTGACGGGGGAACCGAGCAGTTCTTC

v_call: TRBV5-6
j_call: TRBJ2-1
clone_size: NA
d_call: NA
cdr3_aa: CASSPEHRSSYNEQFF
cdr3_nt: TGTGCCAGCAGCCCCGAGCACAGGAGCTCCTACAATGAGCAGTTCTTC

v_call: TRBV27
j_call: TRBJ2-7
clone_size: NA
d_call: NA
cdr3_aa: CASSFSGRSYEQYF
cdr3_nt: TGTGCCAGCAGTTTTTCTGGGCGCTCCTACGAGCAGTACTTC

v_call: TRBV7-9
j_call: TRBJ2-7
clone_size: NA
d_call: TRBD1
cdr3_aa: CASSLGRDRVSEQYF
cdr3_nt: TGTGCCAGCAGCTTAGGGAGGGACAGGGTTTCCGAGCAGTACTTC

v_call: TRBV5-1
j_call: TRBJ2-5
clone_size: NA
d_call: NA
cdr3_aa: CASSFGGTETQYF
cdr3_nt: TGCGCCAGCAGCTTTGGGGGCACGGAGACCCAGTACTTC

v_call: TRBV11-3
j_call: TRBJ1-1
clone_size: NA
d_call: TRBD1
cdr3_aa: CASSSGTGWNTEAFF
cdr3_nt: TGTGCCAGCAGCTCCGGGACAGGGTGGAACACTGAAGCTTTCTTT

v_call: TRBV2
j_call: TRBJ2-7
clone_size: NA
d_call: NA
cdr3_aa: CASSLVYEQYF
cdr3_nt: TGTGCCAGCAGCCTTGTCTACGAGCAGTACTTC

v_call: TRBV15
j_call: TRBJ2-1
clone_size: NA
d_call: NA
cdr3_aa: CATSRVVSPKSTRSSYNEQFF
cdr3_nt: TGTGCCACCAGCAGAGTCGTCTCCCCGAAGTCCACACGAAGCTCCTACAATGAGCAGTTCTTC

v_call: TRBV5-1
j_call: TRBJ2-3
clone_size: NA
d_call: NA
cdr3_aa: CASSLLLDTQYF
cdr3_nt: TGCGCCAGCAGCTTGTTATTGGATACGCAGTATTTT

v_call: TRBV7-9
j_call: TRBJ2-1
clone_size: NA
d_call: TRBD1
cdr3_aa: CASSPGQGVWDEQFF
cdr3_nt: TGTGCCAGCAGCCCGGGACAGGGGGTCTGGGATGAGCAGTTCTTC

v_call: TRBV2
j_call: TRBJ1-4
clone_size: NA
d_call: NA
cdr3_aa: CASSESTNEKLFF
cdr3_nt: TGTGCCAGCTCTGAATCAACTAATGAAAAACTGTTTTTT

v_call: TRBV6-6
j_call: TRBJ2-7
clone_size: NA
d_call: NA
cdr3_aa: CASSPFSTPLSYEQYF
cdr3_nt: TGTGCCAGCAGTCCGTTTTCAACTCCCCTTTCCTACGAGCAGTACTTC

v_call: TRBV5-1
j_call: TRBJ2-1
clone_size: once
d_call: TRBD2
cdr3_aa: CASSSGLAGGPSNEQFF
cdr3_nt: TGCGCCAGCAGCTCTGGACTAGCGGGAGGGCCGTCGAATGAGCAGTTCTTC

v_call: TRBV27
j_call: TRBJ1-2
clone_size: NA
d_call: NA
cdr3_aa: CASRSTGRYGYTF
cdr3_nt: TGTGCCAGCAGGTCGACAGGTCGATATGGCTACACCTTC

v_call: TRBV18
j_call: TRBJ1-2
clone_size: NA
d_call: NA
cdr3_aa: CASSPNVGADYGYTF
cdr3_nt: TGTGCCAGCTCACCGAACGTGGGGGCGGACTATGGCTACACCTTC

v_call: TRBV5-5
j_call: TRBJ2-7
clone_size: NA
d_call: NA
cdr3_aa: CASSFADRELRGQYF
cdr3_nt: TGTGCCAGCAGCTTTGCGGACAGAGAACTACGGGGGCAGTACTTC

v_call: TRBV5-4
j_call: TRBJ2-5
clone_size: NA
d_call: NA
cdr3_aa: CASSFGGPGETQYF
cdr3_nt: TGTGCCAGCAGCTTTGGGGGTCCTGGGGAGACCCAGTACTTC

v_call: TRBV28
j_call: TRBJ2-7
clone_size: NA
d_call: NA
cdr3_aa: CASSLSGHPYEQYF
cdr3_nt: TGTGCCAGCAGCCTGTCCGGTCACCCTTACGAGCAGTACTTC

v_call: TRBV28
j_call: TRBJ2-7
clone_size: NA
d_call: NA
cdr3_aa: CASRPGPDYEQYF
cdr3_nt: TGTGCCAGCAGACCGGGACCCGATTACGAGCAGTACTTC

v_call: TRBV28
j_call: TRBJ2-7
clone_size: once
d_call: TRBD1
cdr3_aa: CASRRQGATPNTVYEQYF
cdr3_nt: TGTGCCAGCAGACGACAGGGGGCAACCCCCAACACTGTCTACGAGCAGTACTTC

v_call: TRBV5-1
j_call: TRBJ2-3
clone_size: NA
d_call: NA
cdr3_aa: CASSPRPGGRDTDTQYF
cdr3_nt: TGCGCCAGCAGCCCAAGGCCCGGGGGGCGAGACACAGATACGCAGTATTTT

v_call: TRBV2
j_call: TRBJ2-5
clone_size: few
d_call: NA
cdr3_aa: CASSVQAETQYF
cdr3_nt: TGTGCCAGCAGTGTACAGGCGGAGACCCAGTACTTC

v_call: TRBV5-4
j_call: TRBJ1-1
clone_size: NA
d_call: TRBD1
cdr3_aa: CASTTHRGTEAFF
cdr3_nt: TGTGCCAGCACCACGCACAGGGGGACTGAAGCTTTCTTT

v_call: TRBV5-1
j_call: TRBJ2-7
clone_size: NA
d_call: NA
cdr3_aa: CASSLARQGTLDEQYF
cdr3_nt: TGCGCCAGCAGCTTGGCCCGGCAGGGAACGCTTGATGAGCAGTACTTC

v_call: TRBV2
j_call: TRBJ2-3
clone_size: NA
d_call: NA
cdr3_aa: CASAFERAHTDTQYF
cdr3_nt: TGTGCCAGCGCTTTTGAGCGGGCCCACACAGATACGCAGTATTTT

v_call: TRBV5-1
j_call: TRBJ2-5
clone_size: NA
d_call: TRBD2
cdr3_aa: CASSRGTSGSRETQYF
cdr3_nt: TGCGCCAGCAGCCGAGGGACTAGCGGGAGTAGGGAGACCCAGTACTTC

v_call: TRBV4-1
j_call: TRBJ2-7
clone_size: NA
d_call: NA
cdr3_aa: CASSQGAARKPYEQYF
cdr3_nt: TGCGCCAGCAGCCAAGGGGCGGCGAGAAAGCCCTACGAGCAGTACTTC

v_call: TRBV2
j_call: TRBJ1-4
clone_size: NA
d_call: TRBD1
cdr3_aa: CASRTNTGAGEKLFF
cdr3_nt: TGTGCCAGCAGAACAAATACAGGGGCCGGGGAAAAACTGTTTTTT

v_call: TRBV11-3
j_call: TRBJ2-2
clone_size: NA
d_call: TRBD1
cdr3_aa: CASSKGGQGANTGELFF
cdr3_nt: TGTGCCAGCAGCAAAGGAGGACAGGGTGCGAACACCGGGGAGCTGTTTTTT

v_call: TRBV28
j_call: TRBJ2-4
clone_size: NA
d_call: NA
cdr3_aa: CASSHYPTGNENIQYF
cdr3_nt: TGTGCCAGCAGTCACTACCCGACAGGAAACGAAAACATTCAGTACTTC

v_call: TRBV2
j_call: TRBJ1-1
clone_size: once
d_call: NA
cdr3_aa: CASSSQPYTEAFF
cdr3_nt: TGTGCCAGCAGTTCACAGCCTTACACTGAAGCTTTCTTT

v_call: TRBV5-1
j_call: TRBJ2-7
clone_size: NA
d_call: NA
cdr3_aa: CASKGGPSSYEQYF
cdr3_nt: TGCGCCAGCAAAGGGGGACCTAGTTCCTACGAGCAGTACTTC

v_call: TRBV28
j_call: TRBJ2-7
clone_size: NA
d_call: TRBD1
cdr3_aa: CASSPGTGQLTYEQYF
cdr3_nt: TGTGCCAGCAGTCCCGGGACAGGGCAATTGACCTACGAGCAGTACTTC

v_call: TRBV20-1
j_call: TRBJ1-5
clone_size: NA
d_call: NA
cdr3_aa: CSARGVWSQHF
cdr3_nt: TGCAGTGCTAGGGGGGTCTGGTCCCAGCATTTT

v_call: TRBV6-5
j_call: TRBJ2-4
clone_size: NA
d_call: TRBD1
cdr3_aa: CASSYRTGGRDIQYF
cdr3_nt: TGTGCCAGCAGTTACAGGACAGGGGGCAGGGACATTCAGTACTTC

v_call: TRBV25-1
j_call: TRBJ2-7
clone_size: NA
d_call: TRBD1
cdr3_aa: CASRRDRLTYEQYF
cdr3_nt: TGTGCCAGCAGGAGGGACAGGTTAACCTACGAGCAGTACTTC